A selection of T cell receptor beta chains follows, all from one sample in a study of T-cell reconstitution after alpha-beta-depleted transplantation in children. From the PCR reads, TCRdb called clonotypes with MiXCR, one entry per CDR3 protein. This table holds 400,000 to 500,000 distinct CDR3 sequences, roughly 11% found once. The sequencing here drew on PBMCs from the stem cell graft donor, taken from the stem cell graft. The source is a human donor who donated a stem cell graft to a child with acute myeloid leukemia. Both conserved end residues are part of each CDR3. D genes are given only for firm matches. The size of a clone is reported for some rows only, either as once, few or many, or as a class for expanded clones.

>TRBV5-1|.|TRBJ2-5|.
TGCGCCAGCAGCTGGTCTGGAGGGACGGAGACCCAGTACTTC
CASSWSGGTETQYF
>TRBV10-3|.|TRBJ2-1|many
TGTGCCATCAGCGGCAACAGGTACAATGAGCAGTTCTTC
CAISGNRYNEQFF
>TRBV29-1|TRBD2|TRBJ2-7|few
TGCAGCGTTGCAGCAGGGACTACCTACGAGCAGTACTTC
CSVAAGTTYEQYF
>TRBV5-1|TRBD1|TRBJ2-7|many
TGCGCCAGCAGCTCGAGGACAGGGCAATACGAGCAGTACTTC
CASSSRTGQYEQYF
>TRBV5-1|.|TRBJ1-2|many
TGCGCCAGCAGCTTGGGGACAGAAACGAACTATGGCTACACCTTC
CASSLGTETNYGYTF
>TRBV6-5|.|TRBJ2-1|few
TGTGCCAGCAGTTACGGCGGGGGCCCTGGCAATGAGCAGTTCTTC
CASSYGGGPGNEQFF
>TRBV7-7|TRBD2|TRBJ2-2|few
TGTGCTAGCAGCCCCGGGCTAGCGGACACCGGGGAGCTGTTTTTT
CASSPGLADTGELFF
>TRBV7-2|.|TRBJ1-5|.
TGTGCCAGCAGCCCAGGGCCGCGCTTGCATTTT
CASSPGPRLHF
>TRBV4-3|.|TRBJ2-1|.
TGCGCCAGCAGCCAAGATCTGGGCGGTCGCTCCTACAATGAGCAGTTCTTC
CASSQDLGGRSYNEQFF
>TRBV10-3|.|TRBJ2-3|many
TGTGCCATCAGAGGTACAGGGGAGGCAGATACGCAGTATTTT
CAIRGTGEADTQYF
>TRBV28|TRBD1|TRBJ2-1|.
TGTGCCAGCATCCCGGGACAGGTCCTGAATGAGCAGTTCTTC
CASIPGQVLNEQFF